These 18 T cell receptor beta chains share one sample of origin, sequenced in a study of control samples from healthy donors and cancer patients. The method was immunoSEQ multiplex PCR; TCRdb's version includes in-frame clones alone and lacks a portion of them. The data show approximately 41,000 clones, with roughly 94% seen just once and more than 20% held by the top ten. Sequencing input: blood. These receptors originate from a man aged 55-75 years in good health.

The V gene is TRBV4-1, the J gene TRBJ1-5; D possibly corresponds to TRBD1 (5 bases). The V gene lost 0 bases and the J gene lost 5 bases, with 11 bases spanning the gap. Germline V gives CDR1 MGHRA, CDR2 YSYEKL. The CDR3 covers 15 residues. CDR3 coding DNA: TGCGCCAGCAGCCAAGATGAGGGGCGGTATCAGCCCCAGCATTTT. It is translated as CASSQDEGRYQPQHF.

The chain employs TRBV20-1 and TRBJ1-5, with D maybe TRBD1 (5 bases). Trimming left V 3 bases short and J 0 bases short, with 18 bases between. Germline V CDR1 and CDR2: DFQATT, SNEGSKA (reference sequence). CDR3 length equals 17 residues. For the CDR3, the DNA is TGCAGTGCTAGTGCAGGGTCCTTCGTCTATAGCAATCAGCCCCAGCATTTT. Protein product: CSASAGSFVYSNQPQHF.

The rearrangement links TRBV29-1 to TRBJ1-2, with D tentatively TRBD1 (6 bases). CDR1 SQVTM and CDR2 ANQGSEA come from the germline V gene. Trimming left V 0 bases short and J 3 bases short, with 17 bases between. This CDR3 region has 16 residues. CDR3 DNA sequence: TGCAGCGTTGAAGATCGGGGGGGCGGATATTACTATGGCTACACCTTC. Protein: CSVEDRGGGYYYGYTF.

The chain employs TRBV19 and TRBJ2-2, with a tentative D call TRBD2 (5 bases). V lost 1 base, J lost 7 bases, and 10 bases lay in between. This CDR3 spans 14 amino acids. The germline V gene encodes CDR1 LNHDA and CDR2 SQIVND (reference sequence). The CDR3 region is CASSIGLADGELFF. The CDR3 DNA reads as TGTGCCAGTAGTATAGGGCTAGCCGACGGGGAGCTGTTTTTT.

The chain employs TRBV5-4 and TRBJ1-1; maybe TRBD1 (6 bases). CDR1 and CDR2 (germline): SGHNT, YYREEE (reference sequence). V dropped 0 bases and J dropped 4 bases, with 10 bases sitting between them. CDR3 length: 14 amino acids. CDR3 DNA sequence: TGTGCCAGCAGCTTGGGACAGGATGCCACTGAAGCTTTCTTT. It translates to CASSLGQDATEAFF.

This sequence joins TRBV24-1 and TRBJ2-5; tentative D call: TRBD2 (6 bases). Germline V gene sequence: CDR1 KGHDR, CDR2 SFDVKD. This CDR3 has 15 residues. V dropped 3 bases and J dropped 4 bases, with 14 bases sitting between them. In nucleotides, the CDR3 is TGTGCCACCAGTGATGACCTGGGGGGTTCAGAGACCCAGTACTTC. It translates to CATSDDLGGSETQYF.

The rearrangement joins TRBV12-3 or TRBV12-4 to TRBJ1-2, with D maybe TRBD1 (5 bases). V was cut by 4 bases and J by 3 bases, with 9 bases left in between. The CDR3 contains 13 residues. This CDR3 reads CASSSGGDYGYTF. Here the CDR3 DNA reads TGTGCCAGCAGTTCGGGGGGTGACTATGGCTACACCTTC.

The chain recombines TRBV30 with TRBJ2-3; D is ambiguous. Trimming removed 6 bases from V and 4 bases from J, with 14 bases in between. The CDR3 loop spans 13 amino acids. The germline gives CDR1 GTSNPN, CDR2 SVGIG (reference sequence). This chain's CDR3 is CACPRASADTQYF. CDR3 DNA sequence: TGTGCCTGCCCCCGGGCCTCGGCAGATACGCAGTATTTT.

This chain connects TRBV6-5 to TRBJ2-1; TRBD2 agrees at 12 bases. There are 12 residues in the CDR3. V was pared by 8 bases and J by 9 bases, with 2 bases of the junction left unmatched. Germline V gives CDR1 MNHEY, CDR2 SVGAGI. The CDR3 loop is CASLAGGGEQFF. CDR3 sequence (DNA): TGTGCCAGCCTAGCGGGAGGGGGTGAGCAGTTCTTC.

This clone was counted a few times. The genes are TRBV4-2 and TRBJ2-5; D possibly uses TRBD1 or TRBD2 (5 bases each). Trimming left V 0 bases short and J 4 bases short, with 15 bases between. Germline CDR1 LGHNA, CDR2 YNFKEQ. This CDR3 is 16 amino acids long. DNA for the CDR3: TGTGCCAGCAGCCAAGATGGGGCCGGGGATCCAGAGACCCAGTACTTC. Translation gives CASSQDGAGDPETQYF.

This rearrangement joins TRBV11-2 to TRBJ2-2, with D unresolved. Trimming shortened V by 10 bases and J by 7 bases, and 16 bases separated the two germline ends. Germline assignment: CDR1 SGHAT and CDR2 FQNNGV. This CDR3 contains 13 residues. The CDR3 coding sequence is TGTGCCACCAGGCTGGCCGTGGGCGGGGAGCTGTTTTTT. It is translated as CATRLAVGGELFF.

CDR3 loop: CASSAFGTSGSYEQYF. The CDR3 nucleotides are TGTGCCAGTAGTGCCTTTGGGACTAGCGGGTCCTACGAGCAGTACTTC. J is TRBJ2-7 and V is TRBV19, with 12 bases identical to TRBD2. V dropped 5 bases and J dropped 1; count of bases not matched to a gene: 6. The CDR3 covers 16 residues. Germline values: CDR1 LNHDA, CDR2 SQIVND (reference sequence).

This clone was counted a few times. The chain combines TRBV10-2 with TRBJ2-5; TRBD2 agrees at 7 bases. The CDR3 covers 13 residues. The J segment lost 3 bases and the V segment lost 5 bases, leaving 3 bases of the junction unmatched. CDR1 and CDR2 from the germline V gene are WSHSY and SAAADI. CDR3 amino acids: CASSQAGEETQYF. Here the CDR3 DNA reads TGCGCCAGCAGTCAGGCGGGAGAAGAGACCCAGTACTTC.

The rearrangement links TRBV5-1 to TRBJ1-4; D gene ambiguous. The CDR3 sequence is 15 residues long. The V and J ends lost 4 bases and 3 bases respectively, with 13 bases between them. Germline CDR1 SGHRS, CDR2 YFSETQ. This chain's CDR3 is CASSIWTGPNEKLFF. The CDR3 DNA reads as TGCGCCAGCAGCATTTGGACCGGACCTAATGAAAAACTGTTTTTT. The full variable domain, completed using reference TRBV5-1 and TRBJ1-4, is KAGVTQTPRYLIKTRGQQVTLSCSPISGHRSVSWYQQTPGQGLQFLFEYFSETQRNKGNFPGRFSGRQFSNSRSEMNVSTLELGDSALYLCASSIWTGPNEKLFFGSGTQLSVL.

The chain is built from TRBV29-1 and TRBJ1-4; possibly TRBD1 for D (5 bases). V dropped 6 bases and J dropped 5 bases, with 10 bases sitting between them. Germline CDR1 is SQVTM and CDR2 is ANQGSEA. This CDR3 comprises 12 residues. The CDR3 reads CSVQEGNEKLFF. In nucleotides, the CDR3 is TGCAGCGTACAGGAGGGAAATGAAAAACTGTTTTTT.

This chain connects TRBV19 to TRBJ1-2; D is perhaps TRBD1 (6 bases). V shed 7 bases and J shed 2 bases, with 11 bases lying between them. The CDR3 sequence is 13 residues long. Germline V gene lookup returns CDR1 LNHDA and CDR2 SQIVND (reference sequence). Here the CDR3 DNA reads TGTGCCAGTACTTGGACAGCGAACTATGGCTACACCTTC. Translated, it gives CASTWTANYGYTF.

CDR3 sequence reads: CATHKGNTEAFF. The CDR3 nucleotides are TGTGCCACTCACAAAGGGAACACTGAAGCTTTCTTT. The chain links TRBV2 to TRBJ1-1, with no clear D. The CDR3 consists of 12 residues. Per germline, CDR1 SNHLY and CDR2 FYNNEI. V was trimmed by 10 bases and J by 1 base, leaving 10 bases between them.

This chain joins TRBV2 and TRBJ1-1; tentatively, D is TRBD1 (6 bases). This CDR3 region has 15 residues. Germline V CDR1 and CDR2: SNHLY, FYNNEI. Trimming removed 6 bases at V and 5 bases at J, with 19 bases between. CDR3 sequence reads: CASSARGVRVTEAFF. Written as DNA, the CDR3 is TGTGCCAGCAGCGCCAGGGGCGTAAGGGTAACTGAAGCTTTCTTT.